This TCR beta chain was captured in a study of shared clonotypes between healthy human individuals. Sorted-subset replicate PCRs used approximately 180 ng of genomic DNA. This amount corresponded to about 30,000 T cell genomes. Method: immunoSEQ multiplex PCR; TCRdb's copy keeps in-frame clones and lacks some. The sample holds around 2.1 million clones, nearly 97% seen once. Germline V lookup: CDR1 SEHNR, CDR2 FQNEAQ (reference sequence). The CDR3 extends over 14 amino acids. Trimming took off 2 bases at V and 5 bases at J, with 12 bases between the two ends. The sequenced material came from naive CD4+ T cells sorted from blood. The subset here: CD45RA+ positively selected. The chain is built from TRBV7-9 and TRBJ1-1; D unresolved. This clonotype was sampled from a man aged 18 to 35 in good health. CDR3 region: CASSLSGGETEAFF. CDR3 in DNA: TGTGCCAGCAGCTTATCGGGTGGTGAGACTGAAGCTTTCTTT.